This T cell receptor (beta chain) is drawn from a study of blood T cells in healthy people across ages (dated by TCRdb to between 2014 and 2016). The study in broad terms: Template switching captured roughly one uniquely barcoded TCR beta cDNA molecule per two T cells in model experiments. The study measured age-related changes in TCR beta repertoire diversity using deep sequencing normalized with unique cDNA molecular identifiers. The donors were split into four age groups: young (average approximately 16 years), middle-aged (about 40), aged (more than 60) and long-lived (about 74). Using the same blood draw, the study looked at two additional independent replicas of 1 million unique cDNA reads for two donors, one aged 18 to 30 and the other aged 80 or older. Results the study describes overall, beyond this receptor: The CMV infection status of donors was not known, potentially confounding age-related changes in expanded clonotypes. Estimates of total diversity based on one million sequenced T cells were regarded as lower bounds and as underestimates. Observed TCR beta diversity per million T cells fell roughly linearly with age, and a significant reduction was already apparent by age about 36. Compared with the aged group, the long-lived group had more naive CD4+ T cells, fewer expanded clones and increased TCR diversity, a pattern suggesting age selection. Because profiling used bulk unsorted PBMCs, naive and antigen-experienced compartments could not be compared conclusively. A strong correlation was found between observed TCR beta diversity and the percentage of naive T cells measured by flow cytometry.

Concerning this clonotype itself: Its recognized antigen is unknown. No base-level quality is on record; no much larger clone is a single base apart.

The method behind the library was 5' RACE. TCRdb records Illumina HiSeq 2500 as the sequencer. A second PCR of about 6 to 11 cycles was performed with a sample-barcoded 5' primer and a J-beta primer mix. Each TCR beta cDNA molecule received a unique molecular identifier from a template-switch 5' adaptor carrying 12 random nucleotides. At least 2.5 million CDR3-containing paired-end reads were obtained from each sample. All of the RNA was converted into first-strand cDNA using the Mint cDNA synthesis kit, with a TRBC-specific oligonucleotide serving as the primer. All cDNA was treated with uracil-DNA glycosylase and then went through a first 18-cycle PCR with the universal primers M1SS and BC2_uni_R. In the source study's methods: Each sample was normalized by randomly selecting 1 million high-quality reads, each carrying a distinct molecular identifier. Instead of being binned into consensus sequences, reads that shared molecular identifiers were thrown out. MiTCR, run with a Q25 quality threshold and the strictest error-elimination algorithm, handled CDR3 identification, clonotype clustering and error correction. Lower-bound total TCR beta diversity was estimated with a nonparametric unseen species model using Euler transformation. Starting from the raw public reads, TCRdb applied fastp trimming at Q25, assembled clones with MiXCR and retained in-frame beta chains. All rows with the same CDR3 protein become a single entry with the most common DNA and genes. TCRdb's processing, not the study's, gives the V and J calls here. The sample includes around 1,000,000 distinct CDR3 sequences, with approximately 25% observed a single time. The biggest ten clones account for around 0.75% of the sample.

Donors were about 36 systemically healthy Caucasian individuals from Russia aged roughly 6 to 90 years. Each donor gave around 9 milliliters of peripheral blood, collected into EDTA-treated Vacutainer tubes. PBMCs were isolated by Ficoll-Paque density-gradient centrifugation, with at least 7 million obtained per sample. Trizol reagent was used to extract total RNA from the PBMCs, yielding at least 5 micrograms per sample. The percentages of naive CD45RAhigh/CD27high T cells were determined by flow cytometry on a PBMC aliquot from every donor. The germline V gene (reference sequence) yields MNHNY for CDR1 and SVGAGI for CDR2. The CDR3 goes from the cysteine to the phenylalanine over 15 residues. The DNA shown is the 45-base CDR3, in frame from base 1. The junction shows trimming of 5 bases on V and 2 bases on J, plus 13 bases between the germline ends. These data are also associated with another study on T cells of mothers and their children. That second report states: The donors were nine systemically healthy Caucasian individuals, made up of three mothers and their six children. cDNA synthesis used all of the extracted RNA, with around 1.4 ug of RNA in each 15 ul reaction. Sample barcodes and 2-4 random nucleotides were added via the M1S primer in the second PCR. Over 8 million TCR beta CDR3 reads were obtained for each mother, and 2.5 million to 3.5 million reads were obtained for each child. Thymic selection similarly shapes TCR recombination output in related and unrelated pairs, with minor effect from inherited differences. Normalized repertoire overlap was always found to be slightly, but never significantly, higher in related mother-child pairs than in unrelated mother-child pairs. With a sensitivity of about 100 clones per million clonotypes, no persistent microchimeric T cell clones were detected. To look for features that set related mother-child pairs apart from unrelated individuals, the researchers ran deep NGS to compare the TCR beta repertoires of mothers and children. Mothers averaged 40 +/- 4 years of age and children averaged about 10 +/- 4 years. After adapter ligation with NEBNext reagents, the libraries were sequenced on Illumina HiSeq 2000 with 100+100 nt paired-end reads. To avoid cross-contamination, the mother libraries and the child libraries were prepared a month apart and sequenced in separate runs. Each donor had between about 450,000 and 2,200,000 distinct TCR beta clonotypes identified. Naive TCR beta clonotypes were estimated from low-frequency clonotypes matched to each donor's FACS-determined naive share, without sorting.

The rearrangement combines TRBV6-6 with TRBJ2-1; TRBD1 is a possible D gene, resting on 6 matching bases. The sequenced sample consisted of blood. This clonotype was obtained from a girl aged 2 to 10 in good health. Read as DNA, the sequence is TGTGCCAGCAGTCCGATCAGGGGCACCTACAATGAGCAGTTCTTC. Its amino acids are CASSPIRGTYNEQFF.